Listed below are T cell receptor beta chains from one sample, sequenced in a study of blood T cells in healthy people across ages. MiXCR, run by TCRdb on the 5' RACE reads, gives a single entry per CDR3 protein. The table records about 1.4 million distinct CDR3 sequences, roughly 64% of them present only once. The sequencing sample was made of blood. These receptors were obtained from a man aged 18-30 years in good health. Each CDR3 is given without its conserved first and last residue. Each record gives: J gene, V gene, CDR3 protein.

j_gene: TRBJ2-3; v_gene: TRBV20-1; CDR3aa: SARADTGTDTQY
j_gene: TRBJ1-1; v_gene: TRBV4-1; CDR3aa: ASSHQGFTEAF
j_gene: TRBJ2-5; v_gene: TRBV29-1; CDR3aa: SVGGFLGETQY
j_gene: TRBJ1-1; v_gene: TRBV4-3; CDR3aa: ASSPGSLTEAF
j_gene: TRBJ1-4; v_gene: TRBV25-1; CDR3aa: ASSALLVGVANEKLF
j_gene: TRBJ2-5; v_gene: TRBV20-1; CDR3aa: SARDRGSGETQY
j_gene: TRBJ1-2; v_gene: TRBV4-2; CDR3aa: ASSQASRDTVYGYT
j_gene: TRBJ2-7; v_gene: TRBV20-1; CDR3aa: SARLPNYEQY
j_gene: TRBJ2-1; v_gene: TRBV6-2/TRBV6-3; CDR3aa: ASSISGGSYNEQF
j_gene: TRBJ2-7; v_gene: TRBV7-9; CDR3aa: AGSLAGGFEQY
j_gene: TRBJ1-1; v_gene: TRBV20-1; CDR3aa: SAAFMNTEAF
j_gene: TRBJ2-1; v_gene: TRBV4-1; CDR3aa: ASSPTRGRDEQF
j_gene: TRBJ2-2; v_gene: TRBV6-6; CDR3aa: ASGTSVGELF
j_gene: TRBJ2-7; v_gene: TRBV25-1; CDR3aa: ASSDDPRDNYEQY
j_gene: TRBJ2-1; v_gene: TRBV19; CDR3aa: ASNWRFSYNEQF
j_gene: TRBJ2-3; v_gene: TRBV25-1; CDR3aa: ASTGYATDTQY
j_gene: TRBJ2-3; v_gene: TRBV10-3; CDR3aa: AIGLGGGDTQY
j_gene: TRBJ1-5; v_gene: TRBV4-3; CDR3aa: ASSQDAGPRANSNQPQH
j_gene: TRBJ1-1; v_gene: TRBV29-1; CDR3aa: SVASTERAF
j_gene: TRBJ2-1; v_gene: TRBV27; CDR3aa: ASSIPWTSGHNEQF